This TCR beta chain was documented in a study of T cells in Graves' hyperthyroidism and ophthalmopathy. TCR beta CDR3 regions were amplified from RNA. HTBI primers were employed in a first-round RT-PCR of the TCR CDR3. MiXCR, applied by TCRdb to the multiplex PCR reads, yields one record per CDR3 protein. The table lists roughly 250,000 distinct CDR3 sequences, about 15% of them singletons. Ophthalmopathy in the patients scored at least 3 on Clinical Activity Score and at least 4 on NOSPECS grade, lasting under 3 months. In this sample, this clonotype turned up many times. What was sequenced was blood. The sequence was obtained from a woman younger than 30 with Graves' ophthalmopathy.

The CDR3 is CASGPRQPDTQYF. Here the CDR3 DNA reads TGTGCTAGTGGCCCGAGACAGCCCGATACGCAGTATTTT. The V and J genes are TRBV12-5 and TRBJ2-3; D may be TRBD1 (5 bases). This CDR3 spans 13 amino acids. Germline CDR1 LGHNT, CDR2 FRNRAP. The V end lost 6 bases, the J end lost 6 bases, and 13 bases lay between the germline ends.